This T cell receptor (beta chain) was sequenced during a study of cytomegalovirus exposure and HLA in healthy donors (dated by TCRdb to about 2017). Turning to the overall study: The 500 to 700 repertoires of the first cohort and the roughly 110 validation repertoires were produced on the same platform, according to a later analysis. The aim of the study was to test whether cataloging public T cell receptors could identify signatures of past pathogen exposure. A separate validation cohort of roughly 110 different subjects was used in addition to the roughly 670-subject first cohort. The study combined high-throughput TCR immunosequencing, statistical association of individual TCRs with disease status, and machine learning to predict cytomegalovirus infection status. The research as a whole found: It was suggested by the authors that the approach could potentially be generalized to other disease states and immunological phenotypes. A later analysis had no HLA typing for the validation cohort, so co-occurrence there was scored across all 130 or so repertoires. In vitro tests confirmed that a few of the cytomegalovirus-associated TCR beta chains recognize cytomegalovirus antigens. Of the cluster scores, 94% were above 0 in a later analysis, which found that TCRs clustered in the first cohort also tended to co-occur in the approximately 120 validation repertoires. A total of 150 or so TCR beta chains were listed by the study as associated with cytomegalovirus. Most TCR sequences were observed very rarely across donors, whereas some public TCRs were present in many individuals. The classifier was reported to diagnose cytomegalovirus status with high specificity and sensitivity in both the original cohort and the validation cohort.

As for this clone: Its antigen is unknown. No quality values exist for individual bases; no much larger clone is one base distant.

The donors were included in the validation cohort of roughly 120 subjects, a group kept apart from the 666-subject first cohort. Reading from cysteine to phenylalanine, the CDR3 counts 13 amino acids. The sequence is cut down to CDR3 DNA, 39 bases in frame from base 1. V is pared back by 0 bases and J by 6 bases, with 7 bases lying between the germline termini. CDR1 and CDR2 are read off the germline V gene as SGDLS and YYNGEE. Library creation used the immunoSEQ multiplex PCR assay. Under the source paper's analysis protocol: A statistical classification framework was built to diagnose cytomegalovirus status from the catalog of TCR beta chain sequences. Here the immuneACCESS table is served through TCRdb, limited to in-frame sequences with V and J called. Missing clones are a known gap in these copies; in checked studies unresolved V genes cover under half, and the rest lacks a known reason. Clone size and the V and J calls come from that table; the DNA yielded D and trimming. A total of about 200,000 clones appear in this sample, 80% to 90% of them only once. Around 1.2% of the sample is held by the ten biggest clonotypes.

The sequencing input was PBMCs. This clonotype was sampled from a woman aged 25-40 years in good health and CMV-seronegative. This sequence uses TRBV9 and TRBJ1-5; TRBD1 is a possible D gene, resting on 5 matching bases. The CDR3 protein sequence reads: CASSVDGGQPQHF. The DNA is TGTGCCAGCAGCGTAGACGGGGGTCAGCCCCAGCATTTT.